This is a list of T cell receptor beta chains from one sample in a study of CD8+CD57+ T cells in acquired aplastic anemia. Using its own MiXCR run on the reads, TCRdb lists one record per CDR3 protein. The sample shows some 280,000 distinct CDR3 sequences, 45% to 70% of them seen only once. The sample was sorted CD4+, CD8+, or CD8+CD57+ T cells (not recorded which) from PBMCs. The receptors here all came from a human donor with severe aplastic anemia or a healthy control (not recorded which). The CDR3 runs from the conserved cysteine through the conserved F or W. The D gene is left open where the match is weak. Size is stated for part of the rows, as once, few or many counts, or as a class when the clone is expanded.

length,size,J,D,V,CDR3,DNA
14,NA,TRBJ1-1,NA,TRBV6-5,CASSGGQRTSEAFF,TGTGCCAGCAGTGGTGGTCAGCGAACATCTGAAGCTTTCTTT
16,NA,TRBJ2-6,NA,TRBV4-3,CASSPQTGSGANVLTF,TGCGCCAGCAGCCCCCAGACGGGCTCTGGGGCCAACGTCCTGACTTTC
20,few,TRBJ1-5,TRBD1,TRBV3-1,CASSQRGPGTGVFRNQPQHF,TGTGCCAGCAGCCAAAGGGGTCCCGGGACAGGAGTATTCAGGAATCAGCCCCAGCATTTT
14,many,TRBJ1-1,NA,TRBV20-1,CSARVLPKNTEAFF,TGCAGTGCTAGAGTATTACCCAAGAACACTGAAGCTTTCTTT
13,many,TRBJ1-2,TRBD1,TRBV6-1,CASSHRGGDGYTF,TGTGCCAGCAGCCACAGGGGTGGGGATGGCTACACCTTC
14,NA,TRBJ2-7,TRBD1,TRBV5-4,CASSLGQGHYEQYF,TGTGCCAGCAGCTTGGGACAGGGGCACTACGAGCAGTACTTC
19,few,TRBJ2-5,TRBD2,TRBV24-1,CATSDSGLAGVGGQETQYF,TGTGCCACCAGTGATTCGGGACTAGCGGGAGTAGGGGGCCAAGAGACCCAGTACTTC
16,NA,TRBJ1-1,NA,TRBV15,CATRPGWKQGNTEAFF,TGTGCCACCAGACCCGGTTGGAAACAGGGGAACACTGAAGCTTTCTTT
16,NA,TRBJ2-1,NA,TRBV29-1,CSVVPWSPSPYNEQFF,TGCAGCGTTGTTCCATGGAGCCCCTCGCCCTACAATGAGCAGTTCTTC
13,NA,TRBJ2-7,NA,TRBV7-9,CASSPGTVLQQYF,TGTGCCAGCAGCCCGGGGACGGTGCTCCAGCAGTACTTC
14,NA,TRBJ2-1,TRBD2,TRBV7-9,CASSFTSGYNEQFF,TGTGCCAGCAGCTTCACTAGCGGGTACAATGAGCAGTTCTTC
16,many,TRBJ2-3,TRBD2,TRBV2,CASSVGTSGGADTQYF,TGTGCCAGCAGTGTCGGGACTAGCGGGGGAGCAGATACGCAGTATTTT
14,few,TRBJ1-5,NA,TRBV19,CASSMDARNQPQHF,TGTGCCAGTAGTATGGACGCCCGGAATCAGCCCCAGCATTTT
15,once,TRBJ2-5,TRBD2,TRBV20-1,CSARPRTRTQETQYF,TGCAGTGCTAGGCCTCGGACTAGGACCCAAGAGACCCAGTACTTC
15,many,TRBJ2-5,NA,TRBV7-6,CASSFGGSVQETQYF,TGTGCCAGCAGCTTCGGCGGCTCCGTTCAAGAGACCCAGTACTTC
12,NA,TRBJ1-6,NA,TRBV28,CASWSGNSPLHF,TGTGCCAGTTGGTCAGGGAATTCACCCCTCCACTTT
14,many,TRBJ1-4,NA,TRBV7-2,CASSPDGTNEKLFF,TGTGCCAGCAGCCCGGACGGAACTAATGAAAAACTGTTTTTT
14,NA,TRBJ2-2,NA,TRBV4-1,CASRRPGGTGELFF,TGCGCCAGCCGGAGACCCGGGGGCACCGGGGAGCTGTTTTTT
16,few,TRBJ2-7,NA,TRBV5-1,CASSVTTGRDPYEQYF,TGCGCCAGCAGCGTCACGACTGGCCGCGACCCCTACGAGCAGTACTTC
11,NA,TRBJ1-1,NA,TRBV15,CATSRGVEAFF,TGTGCCACCAGCAGAGGGGTTGAAGCTTTCTTT
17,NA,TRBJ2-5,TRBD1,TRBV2,CASSARLRGTGKETQYF,TGTGCCAGCAGTGCTAGGCTCCGTGGGACAGGGAAAGAGACCCAGTACTTC
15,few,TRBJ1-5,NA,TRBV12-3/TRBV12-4,CASSLGGGNNQPQHF,TGTGCCAGCAGTTTGGGTGGGGGCAACAATCAGCCCCAGCATTTT
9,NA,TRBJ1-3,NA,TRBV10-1,CAKGDTIYF,TGCGCCAAAGGGGACACCATATATTTT
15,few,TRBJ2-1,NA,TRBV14,CASSQETSGMDEQFF,TGTGCCAGCAGCCAAGAGACTAGTGGGATGGATGAGCAGTTCTTC
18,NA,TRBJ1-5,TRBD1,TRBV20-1,CSAREGQGAQGYNQPQHF,TGCAGTGCTAGAGAGGGACAGGGGGCGCAGGGATACAATCAGCCCCAGCATTTT
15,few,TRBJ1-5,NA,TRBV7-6,CASSLGGFGNQPQHF,TGTGCCAGCAGCTTAGGGGGATTCGGCAATCAGCCCCAGCATTTT
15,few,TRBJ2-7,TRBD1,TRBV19,CASSPRRWDSYEQYF,TGTGCCAGTAGTCCACGGAGGTGGGACAGCTACGAGCAGTACTTC
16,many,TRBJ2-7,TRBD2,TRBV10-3,CAISESRLAGDNEQYF,TGTGCCATCAGTGAGTCGAGACTAGCGGGGGACAACGAGCAGTACTTC
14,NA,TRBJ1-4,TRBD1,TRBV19,CASRTGETNEKLFF,TGTGCCAGTAGAACAGGGGAAACTAATGAAAAACTGTTTTTT
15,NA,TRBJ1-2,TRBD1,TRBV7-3,CASSSTRDSNYGYTF,TGTGCCAGCAGCTCCACCCGGGACAGTAACTATGGCTACACCTTC
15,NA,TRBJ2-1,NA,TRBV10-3,CASSDGAGAYGEQFF,TGTGCCAGCAGTGACGGGGCGGGGGCTTATGGTGAGCAGTTCTTC
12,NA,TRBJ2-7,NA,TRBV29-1,CSGWDPPYEQYF,TGCAGCGGATGGGACCCACCCTACGAGCAGTACTTC
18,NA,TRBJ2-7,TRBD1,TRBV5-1,CASSLVSSRGTGIWEQYF,TGCGCCAGCAGCTTGGTGAGTTCGCGTGGGACAGGGATTTGGGAGCAGTACTTC
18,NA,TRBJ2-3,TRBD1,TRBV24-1,CATSDPYPTGGGADTQYF,TGTGCCACCAGTGATCCCTACCCGACAGGGGGCGGGGCAGATACGCAGTATTTT
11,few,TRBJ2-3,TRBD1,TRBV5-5,CASKDRDTQYF,TGTGCCAGTAAGGACAGGGATACGCAGTATTTT
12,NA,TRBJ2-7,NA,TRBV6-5,CASSYSGHEQYF,TGTGCCAGCAGTTACTCGGGGCACGAGCAGTACTTC
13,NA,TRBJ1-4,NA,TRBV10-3,CAISEGRGEKLFF,TGTGCCATCAGTGAGGGGAGGGGTGAAAAACTGTTTTTT
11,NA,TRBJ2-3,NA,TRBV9,CASSEGDTQCF,TGCGCCAGCAGCGAGGGAGATACGCAGTGTTTT
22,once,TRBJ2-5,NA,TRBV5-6,CASASQGFCAGLGGRDQETQYF,TGTGCCAGCGCCAGCCAGGGTTTTTGTGCGGGGCTCGGGGGCCGTGACCAAGAGACCCAGTACTTC
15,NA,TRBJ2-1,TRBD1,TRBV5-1,CASSLGGQGRNEQFF,TGCGCCAGCAGCTTGGGGGGACAGGGTAGAAATGAGCAGTTCTTC
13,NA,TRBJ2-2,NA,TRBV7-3,CASSRGNTGELFF,TGTGCCAGCAGCCGTGGGAACACCGGGGAGCTGTTTTTT
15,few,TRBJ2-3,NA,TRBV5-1,CASASRGALTDTQYF,TGCGCCAGCGCATCCCGGGGGGCCCTAACAGATACGCAGTATTTT
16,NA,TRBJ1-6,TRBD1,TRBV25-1,CASSPAGQGGSSPLHF,TGTGCCAGCAGCCCTGCGGGACAGGGGGGTAGTTCACCCCTCCACTTT
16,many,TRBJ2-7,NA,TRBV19,CASSASVGAPSYEQYF,TGTGCCAGTAGTGCCTCGGTGGGGGCCCCTTCCTACGAGCAGTACTTC
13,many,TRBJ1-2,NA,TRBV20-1,CSAIEGANYGYTF,TGCAGTGCCATCGAGGGAGCTAACTATGGCTACACCTTC
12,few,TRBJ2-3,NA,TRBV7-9,CASSPAVDTQYF,TGTGCCAGCAGCCCTGCCGTGGATACGCAGTATTTT